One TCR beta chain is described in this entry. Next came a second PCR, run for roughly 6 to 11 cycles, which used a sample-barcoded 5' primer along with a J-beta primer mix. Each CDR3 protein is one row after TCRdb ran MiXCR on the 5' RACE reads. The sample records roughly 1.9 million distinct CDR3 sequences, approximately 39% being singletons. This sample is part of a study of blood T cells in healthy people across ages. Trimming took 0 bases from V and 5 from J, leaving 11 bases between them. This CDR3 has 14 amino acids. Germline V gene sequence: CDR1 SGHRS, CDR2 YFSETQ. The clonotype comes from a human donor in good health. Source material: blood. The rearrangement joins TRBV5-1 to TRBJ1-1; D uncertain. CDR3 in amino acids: CASSLDGSPTEAFF. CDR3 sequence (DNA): TGCGCCAGCAGCTTGGACGGCAGTCCGACTGAAGCTTTCTTT.